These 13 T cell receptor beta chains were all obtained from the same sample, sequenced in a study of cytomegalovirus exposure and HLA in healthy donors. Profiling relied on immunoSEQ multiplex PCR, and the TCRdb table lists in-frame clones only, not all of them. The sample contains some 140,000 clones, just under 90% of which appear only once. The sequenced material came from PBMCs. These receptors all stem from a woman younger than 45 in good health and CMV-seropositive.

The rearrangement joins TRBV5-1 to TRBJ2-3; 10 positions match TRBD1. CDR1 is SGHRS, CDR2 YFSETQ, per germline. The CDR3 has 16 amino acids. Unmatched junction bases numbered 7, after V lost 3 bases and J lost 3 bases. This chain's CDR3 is CASSWGDRGKTDTQYF. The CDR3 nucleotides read TGCGCCAGCAGCTGGGGGGACAGGGGTAAAACAGATACGCAGTATTTT.

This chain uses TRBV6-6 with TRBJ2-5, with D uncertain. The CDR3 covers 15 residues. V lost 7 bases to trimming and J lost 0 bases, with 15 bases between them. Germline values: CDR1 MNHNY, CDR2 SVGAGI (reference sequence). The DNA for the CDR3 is TGTGCCAGCACTATCGACCCCAGGAACCAAGAGACCCAGTACTTC. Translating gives CASTIDPRNQETQYF.

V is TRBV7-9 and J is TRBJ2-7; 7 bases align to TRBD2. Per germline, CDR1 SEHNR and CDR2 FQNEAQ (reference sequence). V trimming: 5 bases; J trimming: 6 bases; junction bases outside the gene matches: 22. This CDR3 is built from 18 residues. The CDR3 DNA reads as TGTGCCAGCAGCCCCACCGGCGGGGGACCGGGTCTTCCTGGCGAGCAGTACTTC. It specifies CASSPTGGGPGLPGEQYF.

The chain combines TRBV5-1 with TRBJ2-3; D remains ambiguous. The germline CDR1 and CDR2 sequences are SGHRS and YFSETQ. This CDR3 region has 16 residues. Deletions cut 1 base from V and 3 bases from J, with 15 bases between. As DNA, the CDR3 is TGCGCCAGCAGCTTGTCTGTTACATCCGGGACAGATACGCAGTATTTT. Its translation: CASSLSVTSGTDTQYF.

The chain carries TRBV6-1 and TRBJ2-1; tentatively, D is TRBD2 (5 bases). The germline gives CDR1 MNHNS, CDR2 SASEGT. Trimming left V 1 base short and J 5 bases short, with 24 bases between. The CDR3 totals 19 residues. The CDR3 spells CASSEVLFRGAALDNEQFF. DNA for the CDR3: TGTGCCAGCAGTGAAGTCCTGTTTCGGGGTGCAGCCTTAGACAATGAGCAGTTCTTC.

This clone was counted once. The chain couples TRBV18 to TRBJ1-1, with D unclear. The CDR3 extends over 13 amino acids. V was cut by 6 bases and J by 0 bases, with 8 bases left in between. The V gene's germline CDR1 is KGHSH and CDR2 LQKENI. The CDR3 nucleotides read TGTGCCAGCTCCGACGGGTTGAACACTGAAGCTTTCTTT. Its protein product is CASSDGLNTEAFF.

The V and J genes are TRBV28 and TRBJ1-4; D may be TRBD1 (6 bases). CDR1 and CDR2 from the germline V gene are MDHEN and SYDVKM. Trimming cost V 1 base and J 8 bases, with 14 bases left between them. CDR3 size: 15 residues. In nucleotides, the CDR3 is TGTGCCAGCAGTTTATCCCCAGGGGCAGGGGAAAAACTGTTTTTT. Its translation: CASSLSPGAGEKLFF.

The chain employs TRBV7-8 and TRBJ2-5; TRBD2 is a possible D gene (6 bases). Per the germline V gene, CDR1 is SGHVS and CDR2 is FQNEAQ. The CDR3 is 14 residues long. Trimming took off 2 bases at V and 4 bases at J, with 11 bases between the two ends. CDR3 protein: CASSLSLGGETQYF. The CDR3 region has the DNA TGTGCCAGCAGCTTATCTTTGGGGGGAGAGACCCAGTACTTC. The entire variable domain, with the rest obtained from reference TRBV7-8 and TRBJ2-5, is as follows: GAGVSQSPRYKVAKRGQDVALRCDPISGHVSLFWYQQALGQGPEFLTYFQNEAQLDKSGLPSDRFFAERPEGSVSTLKIQRTQQEDSAVYLCASSLSLGGETQYFGPGTRLLVL.

The DNA for the CDR3 is TGTGCCATCAGTGAGGGAGGGTTCTATGGAAACATTCAGTACTTC. It yields the protein CAISEGGFYGNIQYF. V usage is TRBV10-3 and J usage is TRBJ2-4; a possible D gene is TRBD2 (6 bases). Germline V gene sequence: CDR1 ENHRY, CDR2 SYGVKD. The V end was cut by 2 bases, the J end by 6 bases, with 14 bases between. This CDR3 comprises 15 residues.

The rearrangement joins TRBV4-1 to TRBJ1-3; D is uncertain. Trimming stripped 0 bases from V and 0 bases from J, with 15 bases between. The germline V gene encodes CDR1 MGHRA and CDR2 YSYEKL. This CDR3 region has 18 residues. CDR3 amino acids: CASSQEAVGRISGNTIYF. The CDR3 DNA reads TGCGCCAGCAGCCAAGAAGCCGTGGGCAGAATCTCTGGAAACACCATATATTTT.

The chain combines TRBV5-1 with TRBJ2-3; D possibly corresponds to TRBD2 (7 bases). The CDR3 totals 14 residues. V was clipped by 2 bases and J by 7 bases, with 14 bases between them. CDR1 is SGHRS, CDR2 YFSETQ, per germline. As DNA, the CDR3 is TGCGCCAGCAGCTTTGGAGGGGGGGCCAATACGCAGTATTTT. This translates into CASSFGGGANTQYF.

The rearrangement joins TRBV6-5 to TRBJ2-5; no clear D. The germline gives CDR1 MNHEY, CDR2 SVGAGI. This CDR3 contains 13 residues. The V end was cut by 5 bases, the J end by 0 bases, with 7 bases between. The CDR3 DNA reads TGTGCCAGCAGTACCTCGGACCAAGAGACCCAGTACTTC. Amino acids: CASSTSDQETQYF.

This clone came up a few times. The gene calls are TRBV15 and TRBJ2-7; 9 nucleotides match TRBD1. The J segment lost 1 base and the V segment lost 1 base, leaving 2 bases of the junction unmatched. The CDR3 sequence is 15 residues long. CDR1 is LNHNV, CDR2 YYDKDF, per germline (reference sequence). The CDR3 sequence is CATSRGGTGSYEQYF. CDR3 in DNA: TGTGCCACCAGCAGAGGAGGGACAGGGTCCTACGAGCAGTACTTC.